These T cell receptor beta chains were read from a single sample in a study of T cells in localized non-small cell lung cancer. Libraries were prepared by immunoSEQ multiplex PCR; TCRdb keeps only in-frame clonotypes and omits some of them. The profile shows roughly 7,300 clones, about 91% of them singletons. The sample in question was peripheral blood mononuclear cells, obtained before any cancer treatment. The receptor source for this set is an older male donor with stage II lung adenocarcinoma. The CDR3 runs from the conserved cysteine through the conserved F or W. A D gene is named only where the DNA matches it firmly. The listing skips clone size in some rows; elsewhere it reads once, few, many or a size class.

cdr3_length	clone_size	v_call	j_call	d_call	cdr3_aa	cdr3_nt
13	once	TRBV5-4	TRBJ1-2	NA	CASSSDSSYGYTF	TGTGCCAGCAGCTCCGACAGCAGCTATGGCTACACCTTC
15	NA	TRBV27	TRBJ1-6	TRBD1	CASSLLQGDRSPLHF	TGTGCCAGCAGTTTATTGCAGGGGGATCGTTCACCCCTCCACTTT
19	NA	TRBV15	TRBJ2-1	TRBD1	CATSTATGPVLKAYNEQFF	TGTGCCACCAGCACTGCGACAGGGCCCGTGCTGAAGGCCTACAATGAGCAGTTCTTC
15	NA	TRBV4-3	TRBJ2-1	NA	CASSLIRASYNEQFF	TGCGCCAGCAGCCTTATCCGGGCCTCGTACAATGAGCAGTTCTTC
15	NA	TRBV9	TRBJ2-3	TRBD1	CASSFRQGGTDTQYF	TGTGCCAGCAGCTTCAGACAGGGAGGCACAGATACGCAGTATTTT
16	NA	TRBV6-1	TRBJ1-2	NA	CASSESGFPTSYGYTF	TGTGCCAGCAGTGAAAGTGGGTTCCCGACATCATATGGCTACACCTTC
15	once	TRBV12-5	TRBJ2-1	NA	CASGSGRTEYNEQFF	TGTGCTAGTGGTTCTGGCCGGACGGAGTACAATGAGCAGTTCTTC
14	once	TRBV7-2	TRBJ2-1	TRBD2	CASSLDSSGRITFF	TGTGCCAGCAGCTTAGATAGTAGCGGGCGGATTACGTTCTTC
12	NA	TRBV6-6	TRBJ1-1	TRBD1	CAIRGGAGEAFF	TGTGCCATACGAGGGGGCGCGGGTGAAGCTTTCTTT
13	NA	TRBV7-2	TRBJ2-3	NA	CASSYYTSDTQYF	TGTGCCAGCAGCTACTACACATCGGATACGCAGTATTTT
12	NA	TRBV29-1	TRBJ2-7	NA	CSVEGGAYEQYF	TGCAGCGTTGAAGGCGGTGCCTACGAGCAGTACTTC
16	NA	TRBV10-3	TRBJ1-2	NA	CAISPRGQIANYGYTF	TGTGCCATCAGCCCGCGGGGGCAGATAGCTAACTATGGCTACACCTTC